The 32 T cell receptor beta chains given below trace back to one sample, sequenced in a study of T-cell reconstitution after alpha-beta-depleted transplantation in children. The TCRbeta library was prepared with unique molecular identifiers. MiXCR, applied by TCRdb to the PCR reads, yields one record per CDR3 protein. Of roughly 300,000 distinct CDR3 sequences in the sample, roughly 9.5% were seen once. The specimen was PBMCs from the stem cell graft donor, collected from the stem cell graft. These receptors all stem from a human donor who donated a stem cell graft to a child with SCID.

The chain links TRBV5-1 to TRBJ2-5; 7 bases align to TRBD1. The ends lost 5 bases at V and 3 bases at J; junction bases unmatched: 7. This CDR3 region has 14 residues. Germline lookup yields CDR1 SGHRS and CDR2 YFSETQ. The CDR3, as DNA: TGCGCCAGCAGTACCACAGGGGACAAAGAGACCCAGTACTTC. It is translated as CASSTTGDKETQYF.

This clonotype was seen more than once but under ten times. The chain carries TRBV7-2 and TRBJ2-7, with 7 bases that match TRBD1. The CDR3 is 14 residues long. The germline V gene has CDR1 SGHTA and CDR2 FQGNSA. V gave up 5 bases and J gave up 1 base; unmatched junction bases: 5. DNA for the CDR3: TGTGCCAGCAGCACGGGACAGAGATCCTACGAGCAGTACTTC. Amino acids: CASSTGQRSYEQYF.

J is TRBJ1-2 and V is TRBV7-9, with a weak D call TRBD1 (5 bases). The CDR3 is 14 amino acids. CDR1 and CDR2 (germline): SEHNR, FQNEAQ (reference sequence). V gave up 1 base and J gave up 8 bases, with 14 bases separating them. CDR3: CASSLVPGSFGYTF. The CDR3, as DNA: TGTGCCAGCAGCTTAGTGCCAGGGAGTTTCGGCTACACCTTC.

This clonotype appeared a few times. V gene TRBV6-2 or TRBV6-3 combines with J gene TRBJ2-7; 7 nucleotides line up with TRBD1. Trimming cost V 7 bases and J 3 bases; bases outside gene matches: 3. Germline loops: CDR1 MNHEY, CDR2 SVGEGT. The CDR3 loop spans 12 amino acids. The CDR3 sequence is CASKGQNYEQYF. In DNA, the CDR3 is TGTGCCAGCAAGGGACAGAACTACGAGCAGTACTTC.

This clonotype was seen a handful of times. Here the CDR3 DNA reads TGTGCCAGCAGCTTTGGAGACACCCAAGGTGAAAAACTGTTTTTT. This codes for CASSFGDTQGEKLFF. The V call is TRBV5-4, the J call TRBJ1-4; no clear D gene. The CDR3 sequence is 15 residues long. Trimming left V 2 bases short and J 7 bases short, with 15 bases between. Germline-derived CDR1 and CDR2 are SGHNT and YYREEE (reference sequence).

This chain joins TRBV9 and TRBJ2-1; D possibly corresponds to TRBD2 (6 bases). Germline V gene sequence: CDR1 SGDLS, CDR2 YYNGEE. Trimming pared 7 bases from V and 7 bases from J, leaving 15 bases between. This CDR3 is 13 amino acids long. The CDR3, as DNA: TGTGCCAGCGTCCAGGAGGGGATGAATGAGCAGTTCTTC. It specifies CASVQEGMNEQFF.

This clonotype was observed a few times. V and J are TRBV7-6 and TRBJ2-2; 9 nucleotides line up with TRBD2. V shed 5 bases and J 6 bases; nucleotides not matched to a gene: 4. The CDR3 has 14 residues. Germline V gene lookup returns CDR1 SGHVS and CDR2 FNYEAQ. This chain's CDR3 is CASSLSGGPGELFF. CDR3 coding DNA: TGTGCCAGCAGCCTTAGCGGGGGCCCCGGGGAGCTGTTTTTT.

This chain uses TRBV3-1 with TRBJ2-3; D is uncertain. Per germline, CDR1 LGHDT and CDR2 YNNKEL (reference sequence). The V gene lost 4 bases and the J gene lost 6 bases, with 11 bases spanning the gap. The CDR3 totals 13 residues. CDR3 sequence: CASSPPSEDTQYF. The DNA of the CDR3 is TGTGCCAGCAGCCCTCCTAGTGAGGATACGCAGTATTTT.

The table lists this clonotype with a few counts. The CDR3 coding sequence is TGTGCCAGCAGCTTGGGGGACAGGGGTATCGCTGAAGCTTTCTTT. Its translation is CASSLGDRGIAEAFF. The V and J genes are TRBV5-6 and TRBJ1-1; 10 positions match TRBD1. Per the germline V gene, CDR1 is SGHDT and CDR2 is YYEEEE. The CDR3 spans 15 residues. V shed 0 bases and J 6 bases; nucleotides not matched to a gene: 5. Looking up the rest from reference TRBV5-6 and TRBJ1-1 gives the full variable domain: DAGVTQSPTHLIKTRGQQVTLRCSPKSGHDTVSWYQQALGQGPQFIFQYYEEEERQRGNFPDRFSGHQFPNYSSELNVNALLLGDSALYLCASSLGDRGIAEAFFGQGTRLTVV.

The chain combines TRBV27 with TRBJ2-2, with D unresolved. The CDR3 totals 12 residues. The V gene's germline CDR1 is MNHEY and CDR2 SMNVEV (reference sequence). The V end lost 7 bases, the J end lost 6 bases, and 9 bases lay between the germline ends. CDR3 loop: CASIPPSGELFF. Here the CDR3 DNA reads TGTGCCAGCATCCCCCCCTCCGGGGAGCTGTTTTTT.

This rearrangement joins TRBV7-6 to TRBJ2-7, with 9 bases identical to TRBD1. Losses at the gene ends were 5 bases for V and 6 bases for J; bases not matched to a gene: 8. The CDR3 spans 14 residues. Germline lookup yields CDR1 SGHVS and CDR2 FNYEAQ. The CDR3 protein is CASSASGQGIEQYF. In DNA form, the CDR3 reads TGTGCCAGCAGCGCCTCGGGACAGGGTATCGAGCAGTACTTC.

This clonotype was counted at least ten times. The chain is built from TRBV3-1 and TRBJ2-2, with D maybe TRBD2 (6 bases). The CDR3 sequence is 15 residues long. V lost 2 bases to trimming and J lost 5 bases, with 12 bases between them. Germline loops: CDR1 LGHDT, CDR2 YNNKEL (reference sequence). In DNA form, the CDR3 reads TGTGCCAGCAGCCAATGGGGGACTGGTACCGGGGAGCTGTTTTTT. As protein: CASSQWGTGTGELFF.

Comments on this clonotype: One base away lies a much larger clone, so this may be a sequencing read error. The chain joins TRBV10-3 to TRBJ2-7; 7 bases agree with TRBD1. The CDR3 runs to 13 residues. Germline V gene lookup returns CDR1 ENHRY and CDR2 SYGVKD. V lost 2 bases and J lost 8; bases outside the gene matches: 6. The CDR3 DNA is TGTGCCATCAGTGAGGACAGGGTGTTTCAGCAGTACTTC. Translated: CAISEDRVFQQYF.

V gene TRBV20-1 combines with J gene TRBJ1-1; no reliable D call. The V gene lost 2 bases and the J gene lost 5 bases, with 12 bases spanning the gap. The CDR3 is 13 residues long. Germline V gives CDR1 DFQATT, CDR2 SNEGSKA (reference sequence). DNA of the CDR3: TGCAGTGCTAGAAGGGAAGGGAGAACTGAAGCTTTCTTT. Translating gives CSARREGRTEAFF.

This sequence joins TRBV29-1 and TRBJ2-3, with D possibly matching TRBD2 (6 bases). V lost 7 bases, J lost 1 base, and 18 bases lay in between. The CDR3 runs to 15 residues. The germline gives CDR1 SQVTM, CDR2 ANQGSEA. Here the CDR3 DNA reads TGCAGCGCCTATGGTGAGGAGGGGCGCACAGATACGCAGTATTTT. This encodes CSAYGEEGRTDTQYF.

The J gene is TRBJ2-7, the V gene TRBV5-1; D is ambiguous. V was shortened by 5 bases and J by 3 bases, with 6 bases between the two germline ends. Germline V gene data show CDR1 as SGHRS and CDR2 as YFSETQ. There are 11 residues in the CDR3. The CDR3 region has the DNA TGCGCCAGCAGAAGTGACTACGAGCAGTACTTC. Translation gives CASRSDYEQYF. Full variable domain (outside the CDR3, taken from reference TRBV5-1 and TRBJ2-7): KAGVTQTPRYLIKTRGQQVTLSCSPISGHRSVSWYQQTPGQGLQFLFEYFSETQRNKGNFPGRFSGRQFSNSRSEMNVSTLELGDSALYLCASRSDYEQYFGPGTRLTVT.

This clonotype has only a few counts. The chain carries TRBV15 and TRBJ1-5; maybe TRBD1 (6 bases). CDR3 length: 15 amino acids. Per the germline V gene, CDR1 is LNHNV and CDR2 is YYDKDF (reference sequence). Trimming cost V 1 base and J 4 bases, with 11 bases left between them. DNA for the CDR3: TGTGCCACCAGCAGAGGCCCTGGACAGAATCAGCCCCAGCATTTT. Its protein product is CATSRGPGQNQPQHF.

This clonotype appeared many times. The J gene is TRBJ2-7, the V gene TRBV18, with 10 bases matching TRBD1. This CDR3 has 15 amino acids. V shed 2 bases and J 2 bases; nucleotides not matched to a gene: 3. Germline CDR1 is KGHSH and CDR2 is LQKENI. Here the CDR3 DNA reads TGTGCCAGCTCACCAAAAGGGACAGGGGCCTACGAGCAGTACTTC. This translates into CASSPKGTGAYEQYF.

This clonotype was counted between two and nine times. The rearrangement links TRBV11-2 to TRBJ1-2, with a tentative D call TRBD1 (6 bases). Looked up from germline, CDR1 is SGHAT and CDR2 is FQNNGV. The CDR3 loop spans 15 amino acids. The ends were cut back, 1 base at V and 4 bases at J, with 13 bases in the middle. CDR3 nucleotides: TGTGCCAGCAGCTTAGGCGGGACATCCTCCTATGGCTACACCTTC. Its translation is CASSLGGTSSYGYTF.

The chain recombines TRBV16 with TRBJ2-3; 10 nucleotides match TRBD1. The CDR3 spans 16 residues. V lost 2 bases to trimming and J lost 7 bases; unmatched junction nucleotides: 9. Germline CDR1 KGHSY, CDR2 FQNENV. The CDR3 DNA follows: TGTGCCAGCAGCCAACCCGGGACAGGGGTTATGTATACGCAGTATTTT. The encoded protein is CASSQPGTGVMYTQYF. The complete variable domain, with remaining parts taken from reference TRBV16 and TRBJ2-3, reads GEEVAQTPKHLVRGEGQKAKLYCAPIKGHSYVFWYQQVLKNEFKFLISFQNENVFDETGMPKERFSAKCLPNSPCSLEIQATKLEDSAVYFCASSQPGTGVMYTQYFGPGTRLTVL.

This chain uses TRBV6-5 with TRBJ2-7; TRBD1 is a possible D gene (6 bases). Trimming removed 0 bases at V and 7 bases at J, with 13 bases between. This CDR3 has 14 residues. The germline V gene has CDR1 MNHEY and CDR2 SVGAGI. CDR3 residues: CASSYSGAPLEQYF. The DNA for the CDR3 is TGTGCCAGCAGTTACTCGGGGGCCCCTTTGGAGCAGTACTTC.

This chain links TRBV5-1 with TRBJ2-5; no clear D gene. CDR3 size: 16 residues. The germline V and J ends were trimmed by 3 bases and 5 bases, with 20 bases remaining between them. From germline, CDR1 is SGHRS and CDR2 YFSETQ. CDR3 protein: CASSSKLPGWLETQYF. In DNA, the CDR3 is TGCGCCAGCAGCTCCAAACTACCCGGCTGGTTGGAGACCCAGTACTTC.

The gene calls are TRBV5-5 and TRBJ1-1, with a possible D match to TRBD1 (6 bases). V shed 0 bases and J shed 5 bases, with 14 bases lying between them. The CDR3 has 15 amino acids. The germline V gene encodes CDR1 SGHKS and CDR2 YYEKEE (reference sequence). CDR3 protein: CASSLVGGADTEAFF. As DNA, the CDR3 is TGTGCCAGCAGCTTGGTTGGGGGCGCGGATACTGAAGCTTTCTTT.

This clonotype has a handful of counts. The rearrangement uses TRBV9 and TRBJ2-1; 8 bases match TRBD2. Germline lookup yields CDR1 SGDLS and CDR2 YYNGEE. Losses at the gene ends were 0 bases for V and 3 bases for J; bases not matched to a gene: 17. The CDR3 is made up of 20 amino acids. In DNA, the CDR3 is TGTGCCAGCAGCGTAGTGGGCAGACAAGTAAGCGGGGGCGTCTACAATGAGCAGTTCTTC. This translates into CASSVVGRQVSGGVYNEQFF. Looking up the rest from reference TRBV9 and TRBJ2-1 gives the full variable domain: DSGVTQTPKHLITATGQRVTLRCSPRSGDLSVYWYQQSLDQGLQFLIQYYNGEERAKGNILERFSAQQFPDLHSELNLSSLELGDSALYFCASSVVGRQVSGGVYNEQFFGPGTRLTVL.

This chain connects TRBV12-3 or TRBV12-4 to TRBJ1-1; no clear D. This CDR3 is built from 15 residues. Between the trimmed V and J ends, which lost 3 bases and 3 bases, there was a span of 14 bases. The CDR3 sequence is CASSLSRDRDTEAFF. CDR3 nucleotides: TGTGCCAGCAGTTTGAGTAGGGATAGGGACACTGAAGCTTTCTTT.

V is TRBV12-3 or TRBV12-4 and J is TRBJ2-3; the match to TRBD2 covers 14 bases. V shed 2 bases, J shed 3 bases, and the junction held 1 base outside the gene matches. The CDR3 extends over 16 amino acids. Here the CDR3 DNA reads TGTGCCAGCAGTTTAAGGACTAGCGGGGGGACAGATACGCAGTATTTT. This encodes CASSLRTSGGTDTQYF.

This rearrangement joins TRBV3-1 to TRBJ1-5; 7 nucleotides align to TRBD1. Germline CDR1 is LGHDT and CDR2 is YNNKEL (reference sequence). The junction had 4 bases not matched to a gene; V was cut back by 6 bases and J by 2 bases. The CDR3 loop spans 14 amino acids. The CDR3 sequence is CASSADRGNQPQHF. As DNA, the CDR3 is TGTGCCAGCAGTGCCGACAGGGGCAATCAGCCCCAGCATTTT. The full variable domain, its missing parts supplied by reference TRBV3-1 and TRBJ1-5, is DTAVSQTPKYLVTQMGNDKSIKCEQNLGHDTMYWYKQDSKKFLKIMFSYNNKELIINETVPNRFSPKSPDKAHLNLHINSLELGDSAVYFCASSADRGNQPQHFGDGTRLSIL.

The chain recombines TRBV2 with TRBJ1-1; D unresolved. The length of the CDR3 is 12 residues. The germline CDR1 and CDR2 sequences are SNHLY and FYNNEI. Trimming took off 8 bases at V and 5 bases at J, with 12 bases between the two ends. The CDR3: CASWNGVTEAFF. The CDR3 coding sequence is TGTGCCAGCTGGAACGGAGTAACTGAAGCTTTCTTT.

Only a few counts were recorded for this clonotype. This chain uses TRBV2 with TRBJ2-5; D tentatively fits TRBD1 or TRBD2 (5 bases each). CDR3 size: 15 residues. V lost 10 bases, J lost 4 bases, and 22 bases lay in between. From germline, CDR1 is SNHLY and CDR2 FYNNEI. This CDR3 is CATSPGPRLIETQYF. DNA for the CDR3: TGTGCCACCTCGCCGGGACCACGGCTAATAGAGACCCAGTACTTC.

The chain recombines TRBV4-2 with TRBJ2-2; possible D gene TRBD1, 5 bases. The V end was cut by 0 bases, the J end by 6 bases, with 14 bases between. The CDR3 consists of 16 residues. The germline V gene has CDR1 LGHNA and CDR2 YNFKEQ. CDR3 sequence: CASSQDRPGFSGELFF. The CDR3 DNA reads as TGTGCCAGCAGCCAAGATCGGCCAGGGTTTTCCGGGGAGCTGTTTTTT.

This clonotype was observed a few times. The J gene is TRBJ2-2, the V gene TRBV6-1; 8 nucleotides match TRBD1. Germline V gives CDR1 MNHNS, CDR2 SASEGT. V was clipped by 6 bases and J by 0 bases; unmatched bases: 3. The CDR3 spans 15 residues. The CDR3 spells CASSKDRANTGELFF. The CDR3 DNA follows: TGTGCCAGCAGCAAGGACAGGGCGAACACCGGGGAGCTGTTTTTT.

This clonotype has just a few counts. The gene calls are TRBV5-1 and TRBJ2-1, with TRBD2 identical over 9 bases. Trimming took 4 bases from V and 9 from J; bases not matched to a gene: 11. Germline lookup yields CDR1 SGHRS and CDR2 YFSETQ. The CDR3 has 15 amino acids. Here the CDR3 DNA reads TGCGCCAGCAGCCGACTAGCGGTCCCCGGGGGTGAGCAGTTCTTC. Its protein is CASSRLAVPGGEQFF. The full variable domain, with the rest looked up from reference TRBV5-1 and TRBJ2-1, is KAGVTQTPRYLIKTRGQQVTLSCSPISGHRSVSWYQQTPGQGLQFLFEYFSETQRNKGNFPGRFSGRQFSNSRSEMNVSTLELGDSALYLCASSRLAVPGGEQFFGPGTRLTVL.